Listed here are 17 T cell receptor beta chains from one sample, sequenced in a study of T cell responses to AZD1222 COVID-19 vaccine. Libraries were prepared by immunoSEQ multiplex PCR; TCRdb keeps only in-frame clonotypes and omits some of them. The repertoire holds more than 110,000 clones, with around nine tenths as singletons. The sequencing used peripheral blood, collected on day 0 of AZD1222 vaccination. The receptors stem from an adult in good health.

This rearrangement joins TRBV28 to TRBJ2-1; D is unclear. V was trimmed by 1 base and J by 8 bases, leaving 3 bases between them. The CDR3 loop spans 11 amino acids. CDR1 and CDR2 (germline): MDHEN, SYDVKM. For the CDR3, the DNA is TGTGCCAGCAGTTTATCCGATGAGCAGTTCTTC. Translation: CASSLSDEQFF.

The V gene is TRBV18, the J gene TRBJ1-2, with a possible D match to TRBD1 (5 bases). This CDR3 spans 13 amino acids. Trimming left V 1 base short and J 6 bases short, with 9 bases between. Germline CDR1 KGHSH, CDR2 LQKENI. DNA for the CDR3: TGTGCCAGCTCACCACGAGGAGGGGATGGCTACACCTTC. It translates to CASSPRGGDGYTF.

To note about this clone: The same CDR3 arises from other DNA sequences in this sample as well. The chain combines TRBV4-1 with TRBJ1-1, with no clear D. The CDR3 consists of 16 residues. With 4 bases removed from V and 0 bases from J, the gap between germline ends came to 15 bases. In germline, CDR1 is MGHRA, CDR2 YSYEKL. CDR3: CASSRYPEGLNTEAFF. The CDR3 DNA sequence: TGCGCCAGCAGCCGATATCCGGAGGGTTTGAACACTGAAGCTTTCTTT.

The rearrangement links TRBV12-3 or TRBV12-4 to TRBJ1-2; D is possibly TRBD1 (5 bases). V lost 5 bases and J 6 bases, leaving 13 bases between the germline ends. The CDR3 runs 13 residues. The CDR3: CASSADSPHGYTF. The DNA of the CDR3 is TGTGCCAGCAGTGCTGACAGCCCCCATGGCTACACCTTC.

The V gene is TRBV7-8, the J gene TRBJ2-7; D perhaps matches TRBD1 (9 bases). Germline loops: CDR1 SGHVS, CDR2 FQNEAQ. Deletions cut 2 bases from V and 5 bases from J, with 22 bases between. This CDR3 has 17 amino acids. Here the CDR3 DNA reads TGTGCCAGCAGCTTAACGGGGGGGGGACAGGGATATCACGAGCAGTACTTC. This gives the protein CASSLTGGGQGYHEQYF.

The V call is TRBV6-5, the J call TRBJ2-7; D is ambiguous. The CDR3 contains 14 residues. CDR1 and CDR2 (germline): MNHEY, SVGAGI. V dropped 6 bases and J dropped 2 bases, with 14 bases sitting between them. CDR3 region: CASSHDAETYEQYF. The CDR3 nucleotides are TGTGCCAGCAGCCATGACGCCGAGACCTACGAGCAGTACTTC.

V and J are TRBV3-1 (or the pseudogene TRBV3-2) and TRBJ2-7; no firm D call. This CDR3 spans 13 amino acids. The V and J ends lost 1 base and 4 bases respectively, with 8 bases between them. Germline assignment: CDR1 LGHDT and CDR2 YNNKEL (reference sequence). The CDR3, as DNA: TGTGCCAGCAGCCAAGTCAGGAGATACGAGCAGTACTTC. This translates into CASSQVRRYEQYF.

This chain joins TRBV18 and TRBJ1-1, with D possibly being TRBD1 (5 bases). Germline CDR1 KGHSH, CDR2 LQKENI. With 3 bases removed from V and 2 bases from J, the gap between germline ends came to 7 bases. The CDR3 is 13 residues long. In DNA, the CDR3 is TGTGCCAGCTCACCGACAGCTAACACTGAAGCTTTCTTT. Amino acid sequence: CASSPTANTEAFF.

The chain employs TRBV28 and TRBJ2-1; 9 positions match TRBD2. The CDR3 is made up of 17 amino acids. CDR1 is MDHEN and CDR2 is SYDVKM in the germline V gene. J lost 4 bases, V lost 5 bases, and 12 bases had no gene match. CDR3 bases: TGTGCCAGCAGTCCTATCTCGGTAGCGGGAGTTTACAATGAGCAGTTCTTC. Encoded protein: CASSPISVAGVYNEQFF.

V gene TRBV11-3 combines with J gene TRBJ2-1; D unclear. The length of the CDR3 is 13 residues. Germline V CDR1 and CDR2: SGHNT, YENEEA. With 3 bases removed from V and 11 bases from J, the gap between germline ends came to 14 bases. The CDR3 sequence: CASSLGEWSKQFF. Here the CDR3 DNA reads TGTGCCAGCAGCTTGGGTGAGTGGTCGAAGCAGTTCTTC.

The V call is TRBV6-5, the J call TRBJ1-2; no firm D call. CDR3 size: 13 residues. V was cut by 7 bases and J by 8 bases, with 17 bases left in between. The germline V gene has CDR1 MNHEY and CDR2 SVGAGI. CDR3 loop: CASTKVGYVGYTF. In DNA form, the CDR3 reads TGTGCCAGCACCAAGGTGGGCTATGTCGGCTACACCTTC.

The CDR3 DNA is TGTGCCAGCAGTTCGCTATCGGCCACCATATATTTT. Its protein is CASSSLSATIYF. The chain couples TRBV12-3 or TRBV12-4 to TRBJ1-3; D gene unclear. The V end was cut by 4 bases, the J end by 9 bases, with 10 bases between. The CDR3 totals 12 residues.

V and J are TRBV4-1 and TRBJ1-3; D unclear. Germline V gene sequence: CDR1 MGHRA, CDR2 YSYEKL. The CDR3 is 15 amino acids. V gave up 0 bases and J gave up 3 bases, with 9 bases separating them. The CDR3 nucleotides are TGCGCCAGCAGCCAAGATATTGGCTATGGAAACACCATATATTTT. This translates into CASSQDIGYGNTIYF.

The chain recombines TRBV3-1 (or the pseudogene TRBV3-2) with TRBJ1-2; 10 nucleotides align to TRBD1. V shed 4 bases, J shed 2 bases, and the junction held 4 bases outside the gene matches. Germline CDR1 and CDR2: LGHDT and YNNKEL (reference sequence). The CDR3 length is 15 residues. CDR3 amino acids: CASSLGQGRNYGYTF. In nucleotides, the CDR3 is TGTGCCAGCAGCCTGGGACAGGGGCGCAACTATGGCTACACCTTC.

The CDR3 nucleotides are TGCGCCAGCCATGGGGCGGTCCCTAGGAATGAGCAGTTCTTC. This translates into CASHGAVPRNEQFF. The chain links TRBV5-1 to TRBJ2-1, with D maybe TRBD1 (5 bases). The ends were cut back, 7 bases at V and 7 bases at J, with 18 bases in the middle. CDR1 and CDR2 from the germline V gene are SGHRS and YFSETQ. The CDR3 totals 14 residues.

The rearrangement joins TRBV6-5 to TRBJ1-5; D remains ambiguous. The V gene lost 8 bases and the J gene lost 7 bases, with 18 bases spanning the gap. CDR3 length: 14 residues. Germline V gene data show CDR1 as MNHEY and CDR2 as SVGAGI. The CDR3 reads CASGSAGVVQPQHF. DNA of the CDR3: TGTGCCAGCGGCTCGGCGGGAGTGGTGCAGCCCCAGCATTTT.

The rearrangement joins TRBV2 to TRBJ1-5; D perhaps matches TRBD1 (5 bases). With 6 bases removed from V and 3 bases from J, the gap between germline ends came to 9 bases. The length of the CDR3 is 13 residues. Germline assignment: CDR1 SNHLY and CDR2 FYNNEI. The CDR3 DNA reads as TGTGCCAGCAGGGGGGACGCCAATCAGCCCCAGCATTTT. Encoded protein: CASRGDANQPQHF. The full variable domain, in which reference TRBV2 and TRBJ1-5 provide the parts outside the CDR3, is EPEVTQTPSHQVTQMGQEVILRCVPISNHLYFYWYRQILGQKVEFLVSFYNNEISEKSEIFDDQFSVERPDGSNFTLKIRSTKLEDSAMYFCASRGDANQPQHFGDGTRLSIL.